A single sample gave rise to the 3 T cell receptor beta chains below, sequenced in a study of CD8 T cells in Susac syndrome. The RNA, roughly 0.5 to 1 ug, was put through reverse transcription using random hexamers. TCRdb used MiXCR to reprocess the immunoSEQ multiplex PCR reads, holding one entry per CDR3 protein. This table holds around 170,000 distinct CDR3 sequences, around 93% found once. The source material was CD8+ T cells from PBMCs. The source is a human donor with Susac syndrome.

The chain combines TRBV5-6 with TRBJ2-2; no definite D call. Germline V gene sequence: CDR1 SGHDT, CDR2 YYEEEE. V was shortened by 0 bases and J by 3 bases, with 6 bases between the two germline ends. The CDR3 has 14 amino acids. CDR3 protein: CASSLEQHTGELFF. CDR3 DNA: TGTGCCAGCAGCTTGGAACAGCACACCGGGGAGCTGTTTTTT.

Only one count was recorded for this clonotype. The chain is built from TRBV5-6 and TRBJ1-1; the D is unclear. CDR3 length: 16 residues. V lost 1 base and J 0 bases, leaving 13 bases between the germline ends. Germline values: CDR1 SGHDT, CDR2 YYEEEE. CDR3 residues: CASSLMSGSMNTEAFF. In DNA, the CDR3 is TGTGCCAGCAGCTTGATGTCAGGCAGCATGAACACTGAAGCTTTCTTT.

The chain employs TRBV30 and TRBJ1-2, with 9 bases aligning to TRBD1. The CDR3 loop spans 14 amino acids. CDR1 is GTSNPN and CDR2 is SVGIG in the germline V gene (reference sequence). After removal of 2 bases from V and 8 bases from J, the junction contained 9 bases not matched to a gene. CDR3 bases: TGTGCCTGGAGTCCCGGGACAGGGCGTTGGGGCTACACCTTC. This sequence encodes CAWSPGTGRWGYTF.